The clone carrying this T cell receptor beta chain has a count of ten or more. Its antigen is unidentified. The read ends 3 residues early relative to the CDR3; the germline J gene fills the gap. Sequencing input was equivalent genomic DNA from CVID and controls. Assay: immunoSEQ multiplex PCR; the TCRdb copy retains only in-frame clones and omits some. The sample yields more than 30,000 clones, without any singletons. Caucasian heritage predominated among both patients and controls. This CDR3 is built from 13 residues. Germline lookup yields CDR1 KGHSH and CDR2 LQKENI. The data stem from a study of T cell clonality in common variable immunodeficiency. Study-wide points: Compared with healthy controls, CVID subjects showed increased TCRbeta clonality, mostly in about a third. CVID subjects shared fewer TCRbeta clones than healthy controls did.

The material sequenced was peripheral blood mononuclear cells. This chain links TRBV18 with TRBJ1-1; D is possibly TRBD1 (5 bases). The receptor was isolated from a person between 18 and 69 years old in good health. Incomplete CDR3 DNA: TGTGCCAGCTCATCCGAGGCACAGGAAGAA. Protein product: CASSSEAQEE. The whole CDR3 protein is CASSSEAQEEAFF. Together with reference TRBV18 and TRBJ1-1, the CDR3 gives the full variable domain: NAGVMQNPRHLVRRRGQEARLRCSPMKGHSHVYWYRQLPEEGLKFMVYLQKENIIDESGMPKERFSAEFPKEGPSILRIQQVVRGDSAAYFCASSSEAQEEAFFGQGTRLTVV.